The rows below give T cell receptor beta chains drawn from one sample of a study of blood T cell repertoires in COVID-19. The assay was immunoSEQ multiplex PCR, and TCRdb's table has in-frame clones only and misses some. The profile covers about 180,000 clones, with more than 70% appearing a single time and 8% to 10% taken by the ten largest. Sequenced input: PBMCs or T cells enriched from blood (not recorded which). The receptor set was obtained from a woman aged 30 to 39 who had recovered from COVID-19. Each CDR3 is given with its conserved first and last residue. A D gene is named only where the DNA matches it firmly. Clone size is shown for a subset of rows, as once, few, many or a class of expanded clone.

d_call: .; v_call: TRBV11-2; clone_size: .; j_call: TRBJ1-1; cdr3_aa: CASSFGHLEAFF; cdr3_nt: TGTGCCAGCAGCTTCGGACACCTTGAAGCTTTCTTT
d_call: .; v_call: TRBV20-1; clone_size: .; j_call: TRBJ2-1; cdr3_aa: CSASSLGGQFF; cdr3_nt: TGCAGTGCTAGCAGCCTGGGGGGGCAGTTCTTC
d_call: TRBD1; v_call: TRBV11-1; clone_size: .; j_call: TRBJ2-5; cdr3_aa: CASSLRGQGVQETQYF; cdr3_nt: TGTGCCAGCAGCTTACGGGGACAGGGTGTTCAGGAGACCCAGTACTTC
d_call: .; v_call: TRBV18; clone_size: .; j_call: TRBJ2-2; cdr3_aa: CASSPTTGRTGELFF; cdr3_nt: TGTGCCAGCTCACCAACGACAGGACGGACCGGGGAGCTGTTTTTT
d_call: .; v_call: TRBV7-9; clone_size: .; j_call: TRBJ1-2; cdr3_aa: CASSQILYREGYTF; cdr3_nt: TGTGCCAGCAGCCAAATCCTCTACAGGGAGGGCTACACCTTC
d_call: TRBD2; v_call: TRBV6-5; clone_size: .; j_call: TRBJ2-5; cdr3_aa: CASFRDYQETQYF; cdr3_nt: TGTGCCAGCTTTCGGGACTATCAAGAGACCCAGTACTTC
d_call: TRBD1; v_call: TRBV28; clone_size: .; j_call: TRBJ1-3; cdr3_aa: CASSFIKTGSSGNTIYF; cdr3_nt: TGTGCCAGCAGTTTCATTAAGACAGGGAGCTCTGGAAACACCATATATTTT
d_call: .; v_call: TRBV18; clone_size: .; j_call: TRBJ2-7; cdr3_aa: CASSRESSYEQYF; cdr3_nt: TGTGCCAGCTCGAGGGAGAGCTCCTACGAGCAGTACTTC
d_call: .; v_call: TRBV7-6; clone_size: .; j_call: TRBJ2-1; cdr3_aa: CASSPTRDIYNEQFF; cdr3_nt: TGTGCCAGCAGCCCGACCCGGGACATATACAATGAGCAGTTCTTC
d_call: TRBD1; v_call: TRBV7-9; clone_size: .; j_call: TRBJ2-2; cdr3_aa: CASSQGVRDRNTGELFF; cdr3_nt: TGTGCCAGCAGCCAAGGGGTCAGGGACAGGAACACCGGGGAGCTGTTTTTT
d_call: .; v_call: TRBV10-2; clone_size: .; j_call: TRBJ1-1; cdr3_aa: CASKMVQYGGGRNTEAFF; cdr3_nt: TGCGCCAGCAAAATGGTACAGTATGGGGGAGGAAGAAACACTGAAGCTTTCTTT
d_call: TRBD2; v_call: TRBV10-3; clone_size: .; j_call: TRBJ2-1; cdr3_aa: CAIGSGRAGEQFF; cdr3_nt: TGTGCCATCGGTAGCGGGAGGGCCGGGGAGCAGTTCTTC
d_call: TRBD1; v_call: TRBV30; clone_size: .; j_call: TRBJ1-2; cdr3_aa: CGTGHGYTF; cdr3_nt: TGTGGGACAGGGCACGGCTACACCTTC
d_call: .; v_call: TRBV19; clone_size: .; j_call: TRBJ2-7; cdr3_aa: CASNAGVDSYEQYF; cdr3_nt: TGTGCCAGTAATGCAGGGGTTGACTCCTACGAGCAGTACTTC
d_call: .; v_call: TRBV10-2; clone_size: .; j_call: TRBJ2-4; cdr3_aa: CASSEPRSGGSVKNIQYF; cdr3_nt: TGCGCCAGCAGTGAGCCAAGAAGTGGGGGCTCGGTCAAAAACATTCAGTACTTC
d_call: TRBD2; v_call: TRBV27; clone_size: few; j_call: TRBJ2-7; cdr3_aa: CASSLRRLAGGHEQYF; cdr3_nt: TGTGCCAGCAGTTTAAGGCGACTAGCGGGAGGCCACGAGCAGTACTTC
d_call: .; v_call: TRBV20-1; clone_size: .; j_call: TRBJ2-7; cdr3_aa: CSASREDSYEQYF; cdr3_nt: TGCAGTGCTAGTAGAGAGGACTCCTACGAGCAGTACTTC
d_call: .; v_call: TRBV5-1; clone_size: .; j_call: TRBJ1-1; cdr3_aa: CASSFQGEDTEAFF; cdr3_nt: TGCGCCAGCAGCTTTCAGGGTGAGGACACTGAAGCTTTCTTT
d_call: .; v_call: TRBV19; clone_size: .; j_call: TRBJ2-2; cdr3_aa: CASTPARANTGELFF; cdr3_nt: TGTGCCAGTACCCCTGCGAGAGCGAACACCGGGGAGCTGTTTTTT
d_call: TRBD1; v_call: TRBV7-9; clone_size: .; j_call: TRBJ2-2; cdr3_aa: CASSLARGPTANTGELFF; cdr3_nt: TGTGCCAGCAGCTTAGCCAGGGGGCCCACCGCGAACACCGGGGAGCTGTTTTTT
d_call: TRBD1; v_call: TRBV15; clone_size: .; j_call: TRBJ1-2; cdr3_aa: CATSRETGGNYGYTF; cdr3_nt: TGTGCCACCAGCAGAGAGACAGGGGGTAACTATGGCTACACCTTC
d_call: TRBD2; v_call: TRBV3-1/TRBV3-2; clone_size: .; j_call: TRBJ2-2; cdr3_aa: CASSQGLAGATGELFF; cdr3_nt: TGTGCCAGCAGCCAAGGACTAGCGGGGGCCACCGGGGAGCTGTTTTTT
d_call: .; v_call: TRBV11-2; clone_size: .; j_call: TRBJ1-2; cdr3_aa: CASSPYLRGYTF; cdr3_nt: TGTGCCAGCAGCCCGTATCTAAGAGGCTACACCTTC
d_call: .; v_call: TRBV11-1; clone_size: .; j_call: TRBJ1-1; cdr3_aa: CASSFDRRTNTEAFF; cdr3_nt: TGTGCCAGCAGCTTCGACAGGCGCACAAACACTGAAGCTTTCTTT
d_call: .; v_call: TRBV10-3; clone_size: .; j_call: TRBJ2-7; cdr3_aa: CAINDGIFGGEQYF; cdr3_nt: TGTGCCATCAACGACGGCATCTTCGGGGGAGAGCAGTACTTC
d_call: TRBD2; v_call: TRBV5-1; clone_size: .; j_call: TRBJ2-7; cdr3_aa: CASRPRSGSYEQYF; cdr3_nt: TGCGCCAGCAGGCCGCGGAGCGGGAGCTACGAGCAGTACTTC
d_call: TRBD1; v_call: TRBV10-1; clone_size: many; j_call: TRBJ1-2; cdr3_aa: CASSALSRGTYGYTF; cdr3_nt: TGCGCCAGCAGCGCCCTATCCAGGGGGACCTATGGCTACACCTTC
d_call: .; v_call: TRBV28; clone_size: .; j_call: TRBJ2-7; cdr3_aa: CASSLGWTDTYEQYF; cdr3_nt: TGTGCCAGCAGTTTGGGCTGGACTGATACCTACGAGCAGTACTTC
d_call: .; v_call: TRBV7-2; clone_size: .; j_call: TRBJ2-1; cdr3_aa: CASSFAGTLPHEQFF; cdr3_nt: TGTGCCAGCAGCTTCGCCGGGACTTTACCCCATGAGCAGTTCTTC
d_call: TRBD1; v_call: TRBV28; clone_size: .; j_call: TRBJ1-6; cdr3_aa: CASSQTGTYNSPLHF; cdr3_nt: TGTGCCAGCAGTCAGACAGGGACCTATAATTCACCCCTCCACTTT
d_call: TRBD2; v_call: TRBV5-1; clone_size: .; j_call: TRBJ2-7; cdr3_aa: CASSPGGGIFASEQYF; cdr3_nt: TGCGCCAGCAGCCCCGGGGGGGGGATTTTTGCGAGTGAGCAGTACTTC
d_call: .; v_call: TRBV10-2; clone_size: .; j_call: TRBJ1-5; cdr3_aa: CASMQGISNQPQHF; cdr3_nt: TGCGCCAGCATGCAGGGGATTAGCAATCAGCCCCAGCATTTT
d_call: TRBD1; v_call: TRBV6-5; clone_size: .; j_call: TRBJ1-3; cdr3_aa: CASRGTGVGNTIYF; cdr3_nt: TGTGCCAGCAGGGGGACAGGGGTTGGAAACACCATATATTTT
d_call: .; v_call: TRBV28; clone_size: once; j_call: TRBJ2-7; cdr3_aa: CASSPLLVSYEQYF; cdr3_nt: TGTGCCAGCAGCCCCTTACTAGTCTCCTACGAGCAGTACTTC
d_call: TRBD2; v_call: TRBV2; clone_size: once; j_call: TRBJ2-7; cdr3_aa: CASSGPSGDEQYF; cdr3_nt: TGTGCCAGCAGTGGCCCTAGCGGTGACGAGCAGTACTTC
d_call: TRBD1; v_call: TRBV29-1; clone_size: .; j_call: TRBJ1-1; cdr3_aa: CSVRLPGQGIYTEAFF; cdr3_nt: TGCAGCGTCCGGCTCCCGGGACAGGGGATTTACACTGAAGCTTTCTTT
d_call: TRBD2; v_call: TRBV27; clone_size: .; j_call: TRBJ2-2; cdr3_aa: CASSIRTSGTRPNTGELFF; cdr3_nt: TGTGCCAGCAGTATCCGGACTAGCGGGACCCGACCGAACACCGGGGAGCTGTTTTTT
d_call: TRBD1; v_call: TRBV6-5; clone_size: .; j_call: TRBJ1-2; cdr3_aa: CASSYGQENYGYTF; cdr3_nt: TGTGCCAGCAGTTACGGACAGGAAAACTATGGCTACACCTTC
d_call: TRBD2; v_call: TRBV7-7; clone_size: once; j_call: TRBJ2-1; cdr3_aa: CASRPTSGSYNEQFF; cdr3_nt: TGTGCTAGCAGGCCTACTAGCGGGAGCTACAATGAGCAGTTCTTC
d_call: TRBD1; v_call: TRBV7-8; clone_size: few; j_call: TRBJ2-2; cdr3_aa: CASSHRDRGLAGELFF; cdr3_nt: TGTGCCAGCAGCCACCGGGACAGGGGGCTGGCCGGGGAGCTGTTTTTT
d_call: TRBD2; v_call: TRBV7-6; clone_size: .; j_call: TRBJ2-1; cdr3_aa: CASSAGTSGSIHNEQFF; cdr3_nt: TGTGCCAGCAGCGCCGGGACTAGCGGGAGTATCCACAATGAGCAGTTCTTC
d_call: TRBD1; v_call: TRBV18; clone_size: .; j_call: TRBJ1-2; cdr3_aa: CASSPLDRTTNYGYTF; cdr3_nt: TGTGCCAGCTCACCATTGGACAGGACCACTAACTATGGCTACACCTTC
d_call: TRBD1; v_call: TRBV5-5; clone_size: .; j_call: TRBJ2-7; cdr3_aa: CASSPGQGGPEQYF; cdr3_nt: TGTGCCAGCAGTCCGGGACAGGGGGGGCCCGAGCAGTACTTC
d_call: TRBD2; v_call: TRBV2; clone_size: .; j_call: TRBJ2-2; cdr3_aa: CASTLGTSDRAGELFF; cdr3_nt: TGTGCCAGCACCCTAGGGACTAGCGATCGTGCCGGGGAGCTGTTTTTT
d_call: TRBD1; v_call: TRBV29-1; clone_size: .; j_call: TRBJ1-5; cdr3_aa: CSVGDSNQPQHF; cdr3_nt: TGCAGCGTTGGGGACAGTAATCAGCCCCAGCATTTT